This T cell receptor (beta chain) stems from a study of blood T cell repertoires in COVID-19. Study as a whole: Acute-phase and convalescent COVID-19 samples originated in the United States, Italy and Spain. From T cells, B-cell-depleted T cells, or PBMCs came the material, which was cDNA or gDNA.

The germline V gene encodes CDR1 LGHNT and CDR2 FRNRAP. The CDR3 loop spans 17 amino acids. J gave up 5 bases and V 4 bases, and 11 bases lay outside the gene matches. Per the study methods: Amplifying reference gene primers gave estimates of nucleated cell counts. Sequenced by immunoSEQ multiplex PCR; TCRdb stores in-frame clones only, minus some. The V and J calls and the clone size are those of that table, but D and trimming were determined from the DNA. The table records 100,000 to 150,000 clones, over 55% of them present only once. The chain employs TRBV12-5 and TRBJ2-1, with 10 bases lining up with TRBD2. The sequencing input was peripheral blood. The sequence derives from a woman aged 70-85 years with acute or convalescent COVID-19. The chain's CDR3 is CASGSPTLAGVHNEQFF. In DNA form, the CDR3 reads TGTGCTAGTGGTTCGCCTACCCTAGCGGGAGTCCACAATGAGCAGTTCTTC. Full variable domain (rest looked up from reference TRBV12-5 and TRBJ2-1): DARVTQTPRHKVTEMGQEVTMRCQPILGHNTVFWYRQTMMQGLELLAYFRNRAPLDDSGMPKDRFSAEMPDATLATLKIQPSEPRDSAVYFCASGSPTLAGVHNEQFFGPGTRLTVL.